The clone carrying this T cell receptor beta chain was seen just once. The CDR3 does not end in the conserved phenylalanine or tryptophan, so this is likely a read error. It is unclear where the CDR3 begins or ends on the DNA, so no DNA is shown, and the CDR3 is as TCRdb lists it. The record originates from a study of tumor-infiltrating lymphocytes in primary liver carcinoma. Whole-study context: Per sample, productive TCRbeta reads numbered roughly 3.5 to 8 million, similar across tissue types.

Using a constant-region primer together with ProtoScript II reverse transcriptase, TCR beta cDNA was made from around 0.55 ug of total RNA. Construction of TCR beta libraries relied on three successive nested multiplex PCR rounds employing slightly modified ARM-PCR. A C-beta reverse primer and TRBV1-TRBV30 forward primers served in each of the first two PCR rounds, at approximately 10 cycles apiece. TCRdb itself ran the multiplex PCR reads through MiXCR, one entry per CDR3 protein. Among 30,000 to 35,000 distinct CDR3 sequences listed, around 80% were seen once. Germline-derived CDR1 and CDR2 are LGHNA and YSLEER. The CDR3 totals 13 residues, both ends included. Bulk tissue was left unsorted, and RNA and DNA were co-extracted from about 20-30 mg of it.

The specimen was liver tumor tissue from sampling region 5. Subset of the sample: tumor region T5, tumor centre. The TCR comes from a man aged 40-49 years with primary liver carcinoma and hepatitis B virus infection. This chain connects TRBV4-3 to TRBJ1-1. CDR3 in amino acids: CASGQDTTSEPFC.